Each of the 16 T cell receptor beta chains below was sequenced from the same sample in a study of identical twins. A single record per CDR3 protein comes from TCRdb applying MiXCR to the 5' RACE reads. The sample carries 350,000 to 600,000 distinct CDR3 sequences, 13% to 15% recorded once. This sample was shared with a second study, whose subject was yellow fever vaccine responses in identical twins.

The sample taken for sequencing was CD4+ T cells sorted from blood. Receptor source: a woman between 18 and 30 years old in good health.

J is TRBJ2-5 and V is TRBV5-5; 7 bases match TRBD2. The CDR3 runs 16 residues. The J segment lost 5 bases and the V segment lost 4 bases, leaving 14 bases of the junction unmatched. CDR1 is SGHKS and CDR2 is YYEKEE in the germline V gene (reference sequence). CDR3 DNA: TGTGCCAGCAGCACCGTGGGGGGAGGGCCCCAGGAGACCCAGTACTTC. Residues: CASSTVGGGPQETQYF.

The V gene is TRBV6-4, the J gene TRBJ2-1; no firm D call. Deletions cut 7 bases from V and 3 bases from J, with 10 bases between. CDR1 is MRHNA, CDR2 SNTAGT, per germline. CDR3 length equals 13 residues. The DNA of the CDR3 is TGTGCCAGCAACCCCGACATCTACAATGAGCAGTTCTTC. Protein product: CASNPDIYNEQFF.

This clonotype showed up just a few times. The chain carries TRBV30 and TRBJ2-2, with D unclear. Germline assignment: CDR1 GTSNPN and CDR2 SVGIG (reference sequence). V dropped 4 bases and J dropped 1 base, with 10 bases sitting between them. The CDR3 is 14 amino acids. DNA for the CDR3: TGTGCCTGGATTCGGCAGCAGAACACCGGGGAGCTGTTTTTT. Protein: CAWIRQQNTGELFF. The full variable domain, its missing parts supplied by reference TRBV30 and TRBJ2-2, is SQTIHQWPATLVQPVGSPLSLECTVEGTSNPNLYWYRQAAGRGLQLLFYSVGIGQISSEVPQNLSASRPQDRQFILSSKKLLLSDSGFYLCAWIRQQNTGELFFGEGSRLTVL.

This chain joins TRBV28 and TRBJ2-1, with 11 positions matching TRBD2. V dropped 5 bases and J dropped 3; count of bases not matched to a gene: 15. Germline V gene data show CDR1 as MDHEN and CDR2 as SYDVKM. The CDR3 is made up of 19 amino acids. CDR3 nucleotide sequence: TGTGCCAGCAGTCGCGGACTAGCGGGCCCCGGCCGGGTCTACAATGAGCAGTTCTTC. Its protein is CASSRGLAGPGRVYNEQFF.

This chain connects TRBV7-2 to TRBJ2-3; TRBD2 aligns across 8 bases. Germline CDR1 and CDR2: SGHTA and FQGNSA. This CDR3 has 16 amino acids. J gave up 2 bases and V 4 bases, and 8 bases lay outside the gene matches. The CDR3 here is CASSSRGGHYTDTQYF. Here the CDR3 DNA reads TGTGCCAGCAGCTCCCGGGGGGGGCACTACACAGATACGCAGTATTTT.

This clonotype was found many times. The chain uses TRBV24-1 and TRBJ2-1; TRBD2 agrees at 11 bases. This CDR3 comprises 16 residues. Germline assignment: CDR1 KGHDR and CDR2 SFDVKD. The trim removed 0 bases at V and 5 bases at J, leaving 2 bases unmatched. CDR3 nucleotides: TGTGCCACCAGTGATTTGGGGACTAGCGGAGACAATGAGCAGTTCTTC. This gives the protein CATSDLGTSGDNEQFF.

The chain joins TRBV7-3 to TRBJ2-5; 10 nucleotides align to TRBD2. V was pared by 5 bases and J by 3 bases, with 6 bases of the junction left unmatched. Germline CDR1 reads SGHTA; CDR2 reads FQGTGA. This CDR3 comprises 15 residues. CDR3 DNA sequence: TGTGCCAGCAGCCTCCAAGGACTAGCGGAAGAGACCCAGTACTTC. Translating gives CASSLQGLAEETQYF.

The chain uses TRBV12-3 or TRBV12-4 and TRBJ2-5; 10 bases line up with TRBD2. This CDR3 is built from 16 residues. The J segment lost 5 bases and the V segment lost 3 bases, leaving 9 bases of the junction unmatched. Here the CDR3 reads CASSFRSRLAGETQYF. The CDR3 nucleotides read TGTGCCAGCAGTTTTAGGAGTAGACTAGCGGGCGAGACCCAGTACTTC.

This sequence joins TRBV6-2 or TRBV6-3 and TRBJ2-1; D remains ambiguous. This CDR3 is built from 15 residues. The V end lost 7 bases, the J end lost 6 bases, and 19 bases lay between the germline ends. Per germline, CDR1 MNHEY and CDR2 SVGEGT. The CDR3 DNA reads TGTGCCAGCACCAACGGCGGTACGTTAGGCAATGAGCAGTTCTTC. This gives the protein CASTNGGTLGNEQFF.

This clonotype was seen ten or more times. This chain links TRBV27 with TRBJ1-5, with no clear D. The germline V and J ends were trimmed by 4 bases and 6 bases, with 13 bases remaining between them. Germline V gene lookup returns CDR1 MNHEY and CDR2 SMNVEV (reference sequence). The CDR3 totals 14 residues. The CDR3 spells CASSSQSTVQPQHF. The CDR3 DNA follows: TGTGCCAGCAGTTCACAGTCAACAGTTCAGCCCCAGCATTTT.

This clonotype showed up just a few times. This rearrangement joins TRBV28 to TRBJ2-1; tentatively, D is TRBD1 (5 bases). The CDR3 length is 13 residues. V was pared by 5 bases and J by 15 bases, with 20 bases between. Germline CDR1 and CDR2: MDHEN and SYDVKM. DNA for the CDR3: TGTGCCAGCAGTCCCAGGGTCCGCCCTGGCCCGTTCTTC. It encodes CASSPRVRPGPFF. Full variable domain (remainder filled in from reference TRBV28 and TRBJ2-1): DVKVTQSSRYLVKRTGEKVFLECVQDMDHENMFWYRQDPGLGLRLIYFSYDVKMKEKGDIPEGYSVSREKKERFSLILESASTNQTSMYLCASSPRVRPGPFFGPGTRLTVL.

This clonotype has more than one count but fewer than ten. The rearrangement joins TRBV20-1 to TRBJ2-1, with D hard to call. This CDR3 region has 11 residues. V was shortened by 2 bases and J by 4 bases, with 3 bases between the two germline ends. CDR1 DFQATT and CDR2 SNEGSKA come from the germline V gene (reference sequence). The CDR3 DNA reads TGCAGTGCTAGATGGTACAATGAGCAGTTCTTC. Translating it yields CSARWYNEQFF.

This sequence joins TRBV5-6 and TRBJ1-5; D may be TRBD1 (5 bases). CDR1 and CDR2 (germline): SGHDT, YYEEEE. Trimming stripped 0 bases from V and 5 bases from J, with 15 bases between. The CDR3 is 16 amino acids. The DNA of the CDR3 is TGTGCCAGCAGCTTGGAAGGCGGGGCGAGGGATCAGCCCCAGCATTTT. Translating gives CASSLEGGARDQPQHF.

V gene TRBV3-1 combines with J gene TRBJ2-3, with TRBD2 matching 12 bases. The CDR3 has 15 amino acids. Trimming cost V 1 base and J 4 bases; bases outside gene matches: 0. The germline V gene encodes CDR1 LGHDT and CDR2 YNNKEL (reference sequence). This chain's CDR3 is CASSQGLAGADTQYF. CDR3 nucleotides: TGTGCCAGCAGCCAAGGACTAGCGGGAGCAGATACGCAGTATTTT.

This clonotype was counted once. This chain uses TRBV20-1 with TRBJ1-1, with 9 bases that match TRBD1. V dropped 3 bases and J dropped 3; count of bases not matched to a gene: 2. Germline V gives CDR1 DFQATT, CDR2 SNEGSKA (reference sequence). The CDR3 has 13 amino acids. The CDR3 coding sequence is TGCAGTGCTAGGACAGGGGGGGACACTGAAGCTTTCTTT. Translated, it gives CSARTGGDTEAFF.

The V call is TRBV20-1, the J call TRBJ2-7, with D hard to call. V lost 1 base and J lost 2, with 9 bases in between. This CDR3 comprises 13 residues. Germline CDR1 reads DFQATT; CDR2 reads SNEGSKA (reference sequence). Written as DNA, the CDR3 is TGCAGTGCTAGAGGGGCGGCAACCTACGAGCAGTACTTC. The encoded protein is CSARGAATYEQYF.